This T cell receptor (beta chain) was documented in a study of cytomegalovirus exposure and HLA in healthy donors (dated by TCRdb to the late 2010s). About the study as a whole: In an earlier analysis of fewer than 750 of the donors, approximately 260 Gb of sequence data and 90 million to 120 million unique TCR beta sequences from about 180 million T cells were reported. About 300 gigabases of sequencing data and roughly 81 million unique TCR sequences made up an early release that covered over 550 HLA-typed donors. Of the 300 to 500 genotyped donors, 65% to 90% were placed in the genetic ancestry cluster associated with self-reported Caucasian donors. The study aimed to test whether signatures of past pathogen exposure could be identified by cataloging public T cell receptors. The study used immunosequencing to profile the T cell repertoires of 670 or so subjects and linked those repertoires to cytomegalovirus serostatus. Besides the first cohort of roughly 660 subjects, a separate validation cohort made up of about 120 different subjects was used. To predict cytomegalovirus infection status, the study combined high-throughput TCR immunosequencing, statistical association of individual TCRs with disease status, and machine learning. In a later analysis, previously published TCR beta repertoires from 666 donors were re-analyzed and high-resolution HLA genotyping was added so that TCR occurrence patterns could be studied. In the later analysis, no new phenotypic data were used to find candidate immune exposures; instead, reliance was placed on TCR beta sequences and their occurrence across donors. In an earlier analysis of 587 of the donors, high-throughput TCR beta sequencing was used to judge whether each TCR beta V gene segment behaved as functional or pseudogenic. Donor age, sex, ethnicity and CMV serostatus were compiled alongside the repertoire data. A later genetic analysis used genome-wide SNP genotypes for about 60% of the 666 donors, treating that subset as a discovery cohort. All discovery cohort repertoires had been generated using a single sequencing platform. HLA typing covered class I and class II loci at four-digit resolution. Typing coverage varied by locus: about 629-630 donors for A, B, C, DRB1 and DQB1; some 520 for DQA1; approximately 570 for DPA1; 450 to 480 for DPB1. Several DR-DQ haplotypes were handled as single units for association and clustering because linkage in the cohort was strong. Among roughly 400 genotyped donors of the cohort, an average of around 240,000 unique TCR beta nucleotide sequences was sequenced per donor, of which about 20% were non-productive. The investigation overall reported the following: In a later analysis, several top co-occurrence clusters were reported to appear linked to parvovirus B19, influenza, CMV and Epstein-Barr virus. In a later analysis, most CMV-associated TCR beta chains were found to appear HLA-restricted, with HLA associations seemingly driven largely by CMV exposure. An association between a missense DCLRE1C variant and V-gene and J-gene trimming of TCR beta chains was found in a later genetic analysis and replicated in an independent cohort. HLA typing was unavailable for some donors at each locus, so association tests used only the typed subset. A further reported finding was that TCR beta sequences accurately predicted the HLA-A and HLA-B alleles for most subjects in the first cohort. The only immune exposure information available for the cohort was CMV serostatus. Because counts were too low, seventeen rarely observed V segments, including chromosome 9 orphons, were left out of the earlier analysis of 587 of the donors. Correlated functional status among segregating V segments might reflect linkage disequilibrium, but an unknown experimental factor could not be ruled out. Cytomegalovirus status was reported to be diagnosed by the classifier with high specificity and sensitivity in both the original and validation cohorts. Specific HLA alleles were associated with around 18,000 TCR beta sequences at a false discovery rate of 0.05 in a later analysis. Roughly uniform sequencing depth across donors was assumed in presence/absence analyses, although this assumption may not hold. According to the authors, the approach could potentially be generalized to other disease states and immunological phenotypes. Compared with equally common non-associated chains, HLA-associated TCR beta chains in a later analysis were more clonally expanded and had lower generation probabilities. Because the 87-base-pair reads could not distinguish some IMGT-functional V segments, including TRBV6-2 and TRBV6-3, those segments were excluded. A total of some 180 TCR beta chains were listed by the study as associated with cytomegalovirus. In a later analysis, TCR association rates were found to vary across HLA loci, with the most associated TCRs seen for DRB1 alleles and the fewest for HLA-C alleles. When HLA alleles, especially DR and DQ, strongly co-occurred, attributing TCR associations to individual alleles was difficult. In a later genetic analysis, fewer N-insertions in productive TCRs were reported among donors in an Asian-associated ancestry cluster than the roughly 640-donor mean. Most TCR sequences were observed very rarely across donors, whereas some public TCRs were present in many individuals. The sequencing pipeline was judged likely to have produced a cluster of highly shared sequence variants as a technical artifact. A few of the identified cytomegalovirus-associated TCR beta chains were confirmed in vitro to be specific for cytomegalovirus antigens. In an earlier analysis of roughly 500 of the donors, most TCR beta V segments appeared in productive rearrangements about 90% or about 30% of the time, broadly matching IMGT annotations. In this cohort, only TCR beta chains were sequenced, and detectable features were limited by the absence of alpha or paired-chain data.

Points on this clone: Its antigen is not yet known. The sample holds no much larger clone one base away, and base qualities are not on file.

To prepare the library, the immunoSEQ multiplex PCR assay was applied. For the multiplex PCR, a mixture combining 60 forward primers for TCR Vbeta segments and 13 reverse primers for TCR Jbeta segments was used. The CDR3 region of rearranged TCR beta genes was amplified from genomic DNA with a multiplex PCR assay. The amplified TCR beta libraries were sequenced on the Illumina HiSeq System as 87-base-pair reads. As for how the authors treated the data: A later analysis counted approximately 74 million unique TCR beta chains across the approximately 700 repertoires, and 10 million to 11 million of these chains were shared by at least two donors. A nearest-neighbor algorithm error-corrected the raw reads and collapsed the reads into unique sequences, merging closely related sequences to remove PCR and sequencing errors. To assign V, D and J gene segments, CDR3 sequences were aligned to IMGT reference sequences. For a sequence to be retained, a match of at least six nucleotides was required to both a V gene segment and a J gene segment. Rearrangements were called productive when the CDR3 lacked stop codons and stayed in frame with V and J; all others were non-productive. Following IMGT convention, CDR3 was defined as the stretch from the second conserved V-encoded cysteine up to the conserved J-encoded phenylalanine. The earlier analysis of a few hundred of the donors excluded any sequence lacking an unambiguous match to a single V gene segment. An earlier analysis of around 600 of the donors classified V segments as functional when productive rearrangements were above 56.7% and as segregating when the standard deviation between donors was above 5%. To diagnose cytomegalovirus status from the catalog of TCR beta chain sequences, a statistical classification framework was built. A later analysis assigned V and J genes by comparing TCR nucleotide sequences with IMGT/GENE-DB human TR gene sequences. Using the TCRdist pipeline, a later analysis assigned CDR3 sequences along with most-parsimonious VDJ recombination scenarios. In a later analysis, each TCR beta chain was defined by its CDR3 amino acid sequence together with its V-gene family, and reads without a unique V-gene family were excluded. In a later analysis, nearly 600 highly shared, low-generation-probability nucleotide sequences were removed to address suspected cross-contamination and a sequencing artifact. A later analysis calculated a clonal expansion index for each public chain from normalized within-repertoire ranks of inferred template counts. A later analysis computed generation probabilities with a VDJ recombination model fitted to out-of-frame rearrangements, and checked the results against IGoR. Hypergeometric tests were used in a later analysis to score TCR-TCR, TCR-HLA and TCR-CMV co-occurrence, with a repertoire-size bias correction applied to the TCR pairs. A later analysis estimated false discovery rates by permuting HLA or CMV assignments 20 times. A later analysis grouped co-occurring TCRs with DBSCAN, adding TCRdist sequence similarity when clustering within HLA-allele-positive subsets. Repertoires with fewer than 30,000 or more than 120,000 public chains were left out of co-occurrence clustering, as were four to six repertoires with anomalous nucleotide sharing. Imported from immuneACCESS, the table was reduced by TCRdb to in-frame sequences with V and J called. These copies leave out some clones; in studies compared against another copy, an unresolved V gene accounts for under half, and the cause of the remainder is not known. That table is the source of V, J and clone size, and D and trimming were worked out from the DNA. The sample data list 150,000 or so clones, and around 80% of these were observed just once. The ten top clones hold roughly 1.4% of the sample.

The cohort consisted of 670 or so healthy bone marrow donors. All cohort members were sampled while nominally healthy, although unrecorded immune exposures were likely present. The donor tested CMV seropositive, placing the donor among the 289 seropositive members of the cohort. A peripheral blood sample was collected from each donor, and TCR beta sequencing was performed on peripheral blood mononuclear cells. Genomic DNA was extracted from the blood cell samples with the Qiagen DNeasy Blood Extraction Kit. V sheds 1 base and J sheds 4 bases, leaving 7 bases between their ends. From its cysteine to its phenylalanine, the CDR3 spans 14 amino acids. Only the CDR3 portion is preserved as DNA: 42 bases, with reading frame beginning at the first base. CDR1 and CDR2 are drawn from the germline V gene: SGHTA, FQGTGA.

The receptor chain draws on TRBV7-3 and TRBJ2-2; perhaps TRBD2 is the D gene, with 5 bases matching. This TCR derives from a man aged 30 to 45 in good health and CMV-seropositive. What was sequenced was PBMCs. The CDR3: CASSLMTTTGELFF. The DNA sequence reads TGTGCCAGCAGCTTAATGACTACCACCGGGGAGCTGTTTTTT.